This paragraph reports one TCR beta chain. Germline is not matched at one junction end, which may reflect a read error. The sample is drawn from a study of breast tumors, draining lymph nodes, adjacent tissues. TCRdb processed the multiplex PCR reads anew with MiXCR; each CDR3 protein has one entry. The data hold 150,000 or so distinct CDR3 sequences, with 30% to 40% observed a single time. Axillary draining lymph nodes of breast cancer patients supplied the node samples. This CDR3 has 12 amino acids. Germline V gives CDR1 LGHDT, CDR2 YNNKEL (reference sequence). The sequenced sample was axillary lymph node tissue. The chain employs TRBV3-1 and TRBJ2-7; maybe TRBD2 (5 bases). This TCR was recovered from a female donor with breast cancer. Some clones in this sample may be carry-over from other donors' samples. The DNA of the CDR3 is TGTGTCAGCAGCCGCGGACTGATTGAGCAGTACTTC. Residues: CVSSRGLIEQYF.